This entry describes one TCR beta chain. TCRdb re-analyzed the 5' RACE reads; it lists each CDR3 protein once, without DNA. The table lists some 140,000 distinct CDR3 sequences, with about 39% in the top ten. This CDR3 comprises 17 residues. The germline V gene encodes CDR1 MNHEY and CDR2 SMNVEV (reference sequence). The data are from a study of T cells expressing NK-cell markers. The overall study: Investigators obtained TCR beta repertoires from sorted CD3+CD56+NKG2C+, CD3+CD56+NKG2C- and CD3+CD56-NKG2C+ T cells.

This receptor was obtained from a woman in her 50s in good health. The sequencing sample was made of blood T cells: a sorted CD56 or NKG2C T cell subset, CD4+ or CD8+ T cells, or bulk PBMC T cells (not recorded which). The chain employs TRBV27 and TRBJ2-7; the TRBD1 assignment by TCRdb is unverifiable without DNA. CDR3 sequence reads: CASSLSPGPWGSYEQYF.